The 21 T cell receptor beta chains below all came from one sample that was sequenced in a study of CD8 T cells in ankylosing spondylitis. In TCRdb, the 5' RACE reads were re-called with MiXCR into one record per CDR3 protein. Counted here are around 890,000 distinct CDR3 sequences, about 12% occurring once; the ten biggest clones make up under 0.6%. General study results and limits: Among TCR beta sequences, a motif of several highly homologous variants appeared characteristic of ankylosing spondylitis blood.

The antigens these receptors bind are not known. The material sequenced was blood, either unsorted or a sorted T cell fraction (not recorded which). Receptors were obtained from a male donor with ankylosing spondylitis.

The J gene is TRBJ2-1, the V gene TRBV6-4; D perhaps matches TRBD1 (6 bases). CDR3 length: 14 residues. Germline V gene sequence: CDR1 MRHNA, CDR2 SNTAGT. The V gene lost 6 bases and the J gene lost 4 bases, with 13 bases spanning the gap. CDR3 region: CASRMDRSYNEQFF. The CDR3 nucleotides read TGTGCCAGCAGAATGGACAGAAGTTACAATGAGCAGTTCTTC.

This clonotype was counted at least ten times. This sequence joins TRBV7-3 and TRBJ1-1; no clear D. Germline V gene data show CDR1 as SGHTA and CDR2 as FQGTGA. The V end was cut by 5 bases, the J end by 1 base, with 8 bases between. This CDR3 region has 13 residues. The CDR3 loop is CASSPYKNTEAFF. CDR3 nucleotide sequence: TGTGCCAGCAGCCCATACAAGAACACTGAAGCTTTCTTT.

This clonotype was counted many times. The chain joins TRBV12-3 or TRBV12-4 to TRBJ1-1, with TRBD1 as a possible D gene (5 bases). The CDR3 length is 13 residues. V gave up 8 bases and J gave up 1 base, with 11 bases separating them. As DNA, the CDR3 is TGTGCCAGCGGGACCCAGGGGAACACTGAAGCTTTCTTT. Translating it yields CASGTQGNTEAFF.

This clonotype was counted between two and nine times. V is TRBV20-1 and J is TRBJ2-7, with D possibly matching TRBD1 (6 bases). CDR1 and CDR2 from the germline V gene are DFQATT and SNEGSKA (reference sequence). The CDR3 runs 14 residues. Trimming left V 5 bases short and J 3 bases short, with 17 bases between. The DNA of the CDR3 is TGCAGTGCTGAATCTCAGGGGCCCAACTACGAGCAGTACTTC. Protein: CSAESQGPNYEQYF.

This clonotype was counted at least ten times. The chain couples TRBV29-1 to TRBJ2-3; 8 bases are shared with TRBD2. The germline V gene has CDR1 SQVTM and CDR2 ANQGSEA. V shed 1 base, J shed 4 bases, and the junction held 4 bases outside the gene matches. The CDR3 runs 14 residues. CDR3 bases: TGCAGCGTTGAAGCCAGCGGGAGTTCAGATACGCAGTATTTT. This gives the protein CSVEASGSSDTQYF.

This sequence joins TRBV20-1 and TRBJ2-6, with unresolved D. The CDR3 contains 15 residues. Between the trimmed V and J ends, which lost 1 base and 0 bases, there was a span of 7 bases. In germline, CDR1 is DFQATT, CDR2 SNEGSKA (reference sequence). The CDR3 coding sequence is TGCAGTGCTAGAGTTCAAGCCTCTGGGGCCAACGTCCTGACTTTC. The encoded protein is CSARVQASGANVLTF.

The chain carries TRBV6-5 and TRBJ1-1; maybe TRBD1 (5 bases). The germline V gene has CDR1 MNHEY and CDR2 SVGAGI. This CDR3 spans 12 amino acids. The V and J ends lost 9 bases and 6 bases respectively, with 14 bases between them. The CDR3 is CASLGGAAEAFF. The CDR3 DNA reads as TGTGCCAGTTTGGGAGGGGCGGCTGAAGCTTTCTTT.

This clonotype was counted ten times or more. This chain connects TRBV5-1 to TRBJ2-2; D gene ambiguous. Per germline, CDR1 SGHRS and CDR2 YFSETQ. Trimming removed 0 bases at V and 0 bases at J, with 3 bases between. The CDR3 length is 14 residues. CDR3 nucleotide sequence: TGCGCCAGCAGCTTGGAAGCGAACACCGGGGAGCTGTTTTTT. Its protein is CASSLEANTGELFF.

The V call is TRBV10-3, the J call TRBJ2-3; 11 bases align to TRBD2. CDR1 ENHRY and CDR2 SYGVKD come from the germline V gene. With V trimmed by 9 bases and J by 2 bases, 7 bases remained unmatched. The CDR3 spans 15 residues. CDR3 residues: CAIRGTSGTTDTQYF. The CDR3, as DNA: TGTGCCATACGCGGGACTAGCGGAACCACAGATACGCAGTATTTT.

Only a few counts were recorded for this clonotype. The chain recombines TRBV7-2 with TRBJ2-2, with TRBD1 matching 7 bases. Germline-derived CDR1 and CDR2 are SGHTA and FQGNSA. This CDR3 is 16 amino acids long. The ends lost 7 bases at V and 3 bases at J; junction bases unmatched: 11. The CDR3 region has the DNA TGTGCCAGCACCTTTTTGGGGACAGCAGACACCGGGGAGCTGTTTTTT. Its translation is CASTFLGTADTGELFF.

The V gene is TRBV6-5, the J gene TRBJ2-5, with D possibly TRBD1 on 6 matching bases. This CDR3 region has 15 residues. The ends were cut back, 0 bases at V and 9 bases at J, with 17 bases in the middle. Per germline, CDR1 MNHEY and CDR2 SVGAGI. CDR3 nucleotide sequence: TGTGCCAGCAGTTACTCTAAGGCGCAGGGGTTGTCCCAGTACTTC. It codes for CASSYSKAQGLSQYF.

Written as DNA, the CDR3 is TGCAGTGCTAGAGATCCACGGTCGGGGGGCGAGCAGTACTTC. This gives the protein CSARDPRSGGEQYF. The chain is built from TRBV20-1 and TRBJ2-7; 7 nucleotides agree with TRBD2. This CDR3 region has 14 residues. Germline V gene data show CDR1 as DFQATT and CDR2 as SNEGSKA (reference sequence). V lost 0 bases, J lost 6 bases, and 8 bases stayed unmatched.

This clonotype turned up a few times. The chain links TRBV6-1 to TRBJ2-1; TRBD2 aligns across 15 bases. The germline CDR1 and CDR2 sequences are MNHNS and SASEGT. Losses at the gene ends were 1 base for V and 2 bases for J; bases not matched to a gene: 0. This CDR3 is built from 17 residues. The chain's CDR3 is CASSEGTSGGAYNEQFF. The CDR3 coding sequence is TGTGCCAGCAGTGAAGGGACTAGCGGGGGGGCCTACAATGAGCAGTTCTTC.

The sample holds one count of this clonotype. This chain uses TRBV18 with TRBJ2-3, with no clear D. This CDR3 region has 17 residues. V lost 2 bases and J lost 0, with 15 bases in between. Germline lookup yields CDR1 KGHSH and CDR2 LQKENI. Here the CDR3 DNA reads TGTGCCAGCTCACCAGTGGCAGGACCCCTAAGCACAGATACGCAGTATTTT. Its translation is CASSPVAGPLSTDTQYF.

The CDR3 bases are TGTGCCAGCAGCCCCCGGACAGGCGACATGGACGAGCAGTACTTC. Residues: CASSPRTGDMDEQYF. The rearrangement links TRBV7-2 to TRBJ2-7; TRBD1 agrees at 7 bases. CDR1 SGHTA and CDR2 FQGNSA come from the germline V gene. CDR3 size: 15 residues. Trimming took 5 bases from V and 5 from J; bases not matched to a gene: 12. Combining the CDR3 with reference TRBV7-2 and TRBJ2-7 gives the whole variable domain GAGVSQSPSNKVTEKGKDVELRCDPISGHTALYWYRQSLGQGLEFLIYFQGNSAPDKSGLPSDRFSAERTGGSVSTLTIQRTQQEDSAVYLCASSPRTGDMDEQYFGPGTRLTVT.

J is TRBJ2-3 and V is TRBV28; D possibly matches TRBD1 or TRBD2 (6 bases each). The V gene's germline CDR1 is MDHEN and CDR2 SYDVKM. V lost 7 bases and J 5 bases, leaving 13 bases between the germline ends. This CDR3 contains 13 residues. In DNA, the CDR3 is TGTGCCAGCAAGGGGGGACAAGGAGATACGCAGTATTTT. Translated: CASKGGQGDTQYF.

J is TRBJ2-7 and V is TRBV30; tentatively, D is TRBD1 (5 bases). The CDR3 sequence is 11 residues long. V was cut by 3 bases and J by 6 bases, with 9 bases left in between. Germline values: CDR1 GTSNPN, CDR2 SVGIG (reference sequence). In nucleotides, the CDR3 is TGTGCCTGGAGGAGGACAAGCGAGCAGTACTTC. This gives the protein CAWRRTSEQYF.

This clonotype was seen a few times. V and J are TRBV5-1 and TRBJ2-1; 11 nucleotides agree with TRBD2. This CDR3 has 16 residues. Germline V gene lookup returns CDR1 SGHRS and CDR2 YFSETQ. With 4 bases clipped from V and 2 bases from J, the junction kept 5 bases outside the gene matches. CDR3 in DNA: TGCGCCAGCAGCATAAGACTAGCGGGGACCTACAATGAGCAGTTCTTC. This translates into CASSIRLAGTYNEQFF.

This clonotype was observed a few times. The chain couples TRBV28 to TRBJ2-5; D gene unclear. There are 12 residues in the CDR3. The germline V and J ends were trimmed by 3 bases and 5 bases, with 7 bases remaining between them. The V gene's germline CDR1 is MDHEN and CDR2 SYDVKM. The DNA of the CDR3 is TGTGCCAGCAGTTTTCAGAGTGAGACCCAGTACTTC. Encoded protein: CASSFQSETQYF.

This clonotype has more than one count but fewer than ten. The V and J genes are TRBV20-1 and TRBJ1-2; D ambiguous. The CDR3 covers 12 residues. The V end was cut by 0 bases, the J end by 4 bases, with 6 bases between. The V gene's germline CDR1 is DFQATT and CDR2 SNEGSKA (reference sequence). This CDR3 reads CSARDLRYGYTF. CDR3 coding DNA: TGCAGTGCTAGAGATCTCCGCTATGGCTACACCTTC.

This chain connects TRBV20-1 to TRBJ2-2, with 8 bases fitting TRBD2. Per the germline V gene, CDR1 is DFQATT and CDR2 is SNEGSKA (reference sequence). With 0 bases clipped from V and 0 bases from J, the junction kept 9 bases outside the gene matches. The CDR3 is 18 residues long. The CDR3 coding sequence is TGCAGTGCTAGAGATGTTGGCGGGAGGTTCGCGAACACCGGGGAGCTGTTTTTT. It is translated as CSARDVGGRFANTGELFF.